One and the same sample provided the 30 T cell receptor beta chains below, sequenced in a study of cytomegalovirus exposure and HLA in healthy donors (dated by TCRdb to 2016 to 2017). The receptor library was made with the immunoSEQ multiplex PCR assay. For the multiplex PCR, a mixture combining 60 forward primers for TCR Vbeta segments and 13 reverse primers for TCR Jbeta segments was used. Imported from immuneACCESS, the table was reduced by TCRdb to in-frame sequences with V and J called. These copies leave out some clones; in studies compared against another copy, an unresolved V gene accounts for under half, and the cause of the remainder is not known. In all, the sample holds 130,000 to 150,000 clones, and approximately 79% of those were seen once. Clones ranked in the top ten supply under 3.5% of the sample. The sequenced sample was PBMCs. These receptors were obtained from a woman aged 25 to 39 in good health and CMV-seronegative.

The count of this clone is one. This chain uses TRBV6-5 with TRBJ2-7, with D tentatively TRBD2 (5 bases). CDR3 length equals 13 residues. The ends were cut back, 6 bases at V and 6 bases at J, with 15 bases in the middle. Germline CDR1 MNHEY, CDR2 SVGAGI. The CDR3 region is CASRSPGTGEQYF. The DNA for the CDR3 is TGTGCCAGCAGATCTCCGGGAACCGGCGAGCAGTACTTC.

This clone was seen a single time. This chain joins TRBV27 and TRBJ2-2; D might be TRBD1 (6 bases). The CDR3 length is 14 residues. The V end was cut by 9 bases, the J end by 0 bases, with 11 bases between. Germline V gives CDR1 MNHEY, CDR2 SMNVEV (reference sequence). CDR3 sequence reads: CASRQVSNTGELFF. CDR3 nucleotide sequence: TGTGCCAGTAGACAGGTTTCGAACACCGGGGAGCTGTTTTTT.

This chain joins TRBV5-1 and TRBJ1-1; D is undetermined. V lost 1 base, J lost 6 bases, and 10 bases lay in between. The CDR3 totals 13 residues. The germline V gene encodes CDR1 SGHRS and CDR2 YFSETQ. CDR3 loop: CASSLIEEAEAFF. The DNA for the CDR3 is TGCGCCAGCAGCTTGATCGAAGAGGCTGAAGCTTTCTTT.

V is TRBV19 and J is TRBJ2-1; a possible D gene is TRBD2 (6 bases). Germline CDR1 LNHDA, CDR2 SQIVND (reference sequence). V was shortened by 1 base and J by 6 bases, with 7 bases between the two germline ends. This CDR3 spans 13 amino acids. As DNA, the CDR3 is TGTGCCAGTAGTATAGTCGGGAGCAATGAGCAGTTCTTC. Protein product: CASSIVGSNEQFF.

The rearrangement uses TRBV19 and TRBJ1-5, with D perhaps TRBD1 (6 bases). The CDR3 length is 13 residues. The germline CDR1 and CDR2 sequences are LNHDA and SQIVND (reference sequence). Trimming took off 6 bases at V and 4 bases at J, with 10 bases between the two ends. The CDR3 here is CASSERGNQPQHF. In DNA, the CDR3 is TGTGCCAGTAGCGAAAGGGGGAATCAGCCCCAGCATTTT.

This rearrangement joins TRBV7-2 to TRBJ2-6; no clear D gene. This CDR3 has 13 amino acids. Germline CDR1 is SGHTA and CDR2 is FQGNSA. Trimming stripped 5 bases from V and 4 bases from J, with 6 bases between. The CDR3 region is CASSAWGANVLTF. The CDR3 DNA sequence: TGTGCCAGCAGCGCGTGGGGGGCCAACGTCCTGACTTTC.

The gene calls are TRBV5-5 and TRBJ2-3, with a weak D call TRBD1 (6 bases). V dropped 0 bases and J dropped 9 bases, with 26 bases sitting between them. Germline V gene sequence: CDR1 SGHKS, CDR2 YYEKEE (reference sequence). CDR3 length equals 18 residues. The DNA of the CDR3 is TGTGCCAGCAGCTTGGATCTTCGGTGGGTTCGGGGACACGACACGCAGTATTTT. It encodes CASSLDLRWVRGHDTQYF.

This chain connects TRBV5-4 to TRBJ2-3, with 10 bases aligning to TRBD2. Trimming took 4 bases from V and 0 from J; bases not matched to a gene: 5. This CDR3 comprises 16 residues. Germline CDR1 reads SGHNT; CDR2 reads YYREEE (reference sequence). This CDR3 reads CASSIGLAASTDTQYF. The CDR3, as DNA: TGTGCCAGCAGCATCGGACTAGCGGCTAGCACAGATACGCAGTATTTT.

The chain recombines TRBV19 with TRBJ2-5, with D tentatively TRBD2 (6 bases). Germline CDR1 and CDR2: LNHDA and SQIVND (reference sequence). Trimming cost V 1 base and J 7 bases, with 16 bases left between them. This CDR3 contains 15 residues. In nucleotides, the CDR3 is TGTGCCAGTAGTATAGGGAGGGCCGGGGTTGGGACCCAGTACTTC. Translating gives CASSIGRAGVGTQYF.

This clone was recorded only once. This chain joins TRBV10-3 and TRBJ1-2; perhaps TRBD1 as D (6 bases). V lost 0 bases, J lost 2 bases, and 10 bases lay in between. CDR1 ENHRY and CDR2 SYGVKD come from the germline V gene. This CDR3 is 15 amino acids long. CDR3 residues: CAISESGQTNYGYTF. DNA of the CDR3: TGTGCCATCAGTGAGTCGGGACAAACGAACTATGGCTACACCTTC.

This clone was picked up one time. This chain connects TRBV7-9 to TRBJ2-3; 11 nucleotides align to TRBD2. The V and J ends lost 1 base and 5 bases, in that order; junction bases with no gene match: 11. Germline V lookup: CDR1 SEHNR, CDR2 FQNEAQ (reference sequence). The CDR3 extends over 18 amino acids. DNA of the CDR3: TGTGCCAGCAGCTTAGGAGAAACCCGAGGACTAGCGGGAGATACGCAGTATTTT. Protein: CASSLGETRGLAGDTQYF.

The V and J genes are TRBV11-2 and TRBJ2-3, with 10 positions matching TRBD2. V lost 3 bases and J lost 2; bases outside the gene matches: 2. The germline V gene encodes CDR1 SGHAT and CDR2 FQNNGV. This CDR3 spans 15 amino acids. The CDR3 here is CASSFSGGYTDTQYF. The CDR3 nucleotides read TGTGCCAGCAGCTTTAGCGGGGGGTACACAGATACGCAGTATTTT.

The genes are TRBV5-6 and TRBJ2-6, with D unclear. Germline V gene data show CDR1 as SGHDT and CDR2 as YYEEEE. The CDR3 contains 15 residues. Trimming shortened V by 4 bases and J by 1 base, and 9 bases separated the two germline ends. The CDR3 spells CASSRLLSGANVLTF. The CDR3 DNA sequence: TGTGCCAGCAGCCGTTTACTTTCTGGGGCCAACGTCCTGACTTTC.

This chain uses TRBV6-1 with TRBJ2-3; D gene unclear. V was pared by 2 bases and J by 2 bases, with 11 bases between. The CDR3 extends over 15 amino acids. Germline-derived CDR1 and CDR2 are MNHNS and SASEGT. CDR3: CASSESGAYTDTQYF. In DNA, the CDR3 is TGTGCCAGCAGTGAATCCGGAGCTTACACAGATACGCAGTATTTT.

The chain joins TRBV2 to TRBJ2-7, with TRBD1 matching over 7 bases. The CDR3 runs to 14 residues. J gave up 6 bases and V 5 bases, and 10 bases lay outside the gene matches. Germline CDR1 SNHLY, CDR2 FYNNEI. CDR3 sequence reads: CASSLQDAGGEQYF. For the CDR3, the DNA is TGTGCCAGCAGTCTTCAGGACGCAGGGGGCGAGCAGTACTTC.

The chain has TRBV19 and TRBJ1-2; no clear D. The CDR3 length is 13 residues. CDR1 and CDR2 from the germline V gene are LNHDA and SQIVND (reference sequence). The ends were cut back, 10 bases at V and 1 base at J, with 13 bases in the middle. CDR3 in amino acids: CATERINNYGYTF. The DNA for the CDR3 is TGTGCCACCGAGAGGATAAATAACTATGGCTACACCTTC.

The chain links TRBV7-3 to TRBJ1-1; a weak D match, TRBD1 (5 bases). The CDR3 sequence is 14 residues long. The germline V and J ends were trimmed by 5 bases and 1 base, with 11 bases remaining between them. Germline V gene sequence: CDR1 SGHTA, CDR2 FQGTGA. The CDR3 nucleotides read TGTGCCAGCAGCCCGGACGGACAGAACACTGAAGCTTTCTTT. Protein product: CASSPDGQNTEAFF.

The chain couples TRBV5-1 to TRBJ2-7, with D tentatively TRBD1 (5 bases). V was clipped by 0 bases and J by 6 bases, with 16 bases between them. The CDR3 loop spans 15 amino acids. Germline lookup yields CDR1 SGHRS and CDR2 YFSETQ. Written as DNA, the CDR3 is TGCGCCAGCAGCTTGGGTCCCTCCCAGGGCGGCGAGCAGTACTTC. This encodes CASSLGPSQGGEQYF.

CDR3 region: CASSPSGRNTIYF. CDR3 nucleotides: TGTGCCAGCAGCCCATCCGGGAGAAACACCATATATTTT. The chain employs TRBV11-2 and TRBJ1-3; D ambiguous. This CDR3 is 13 amino acids long. CDR1 and CDR2 from the germline V gene are SGHAT and FQNNGV. V lost 5 bases, J lost 5 bases, and 10 bases lay in between. The full variable domain, rest sourced from reference TRBV11-2 and TRBJ1-3, is EAGVAQSPRYKIIEKRQSVAFWCNPISGHATLYWYQQILGQGPKLLIQFQNNGVVDDSQLPKDRFSAERLKGVDSTLKIQPAKLEDSAVYLCASSPSGRNTIYFGEGSWLTVV.

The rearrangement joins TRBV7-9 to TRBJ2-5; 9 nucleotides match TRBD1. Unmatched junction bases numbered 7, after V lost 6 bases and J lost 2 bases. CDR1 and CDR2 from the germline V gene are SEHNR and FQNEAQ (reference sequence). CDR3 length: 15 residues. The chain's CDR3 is CASSHRQGVQETQYF. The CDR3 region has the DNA TGTGCCAGCAGTCACCGACAGGGGGTTCAAGAGACCCAGTACTTC.

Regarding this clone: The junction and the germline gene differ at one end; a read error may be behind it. The chain's CDR3 is CSSSLEKFGPGAGNEQFF. Written as DNA, the CDR3 is TGTTCCAGCAGCTTGGAGAAGTTCGGCCCAGGGGCTGGTAATGAGCAGTTCTTC. V gene TRBV7-9 combines with J gene TRBJ2-1; tentative D call: TRBD1 (6 bases). The germline CDR1 and CDR2 sequences are SEHNR and FQNEAQ (reference sequence). There are 18 residues in the CDR3.

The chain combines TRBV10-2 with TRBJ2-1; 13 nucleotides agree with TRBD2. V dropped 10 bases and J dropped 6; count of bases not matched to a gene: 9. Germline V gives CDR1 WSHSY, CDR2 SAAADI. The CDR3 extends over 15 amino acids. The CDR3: CATRTSGSLGNEQFF. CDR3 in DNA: TGCGCCACCCGGACTAGCGGGAGTTTGGGCAATGAGCAGTTCTTC.

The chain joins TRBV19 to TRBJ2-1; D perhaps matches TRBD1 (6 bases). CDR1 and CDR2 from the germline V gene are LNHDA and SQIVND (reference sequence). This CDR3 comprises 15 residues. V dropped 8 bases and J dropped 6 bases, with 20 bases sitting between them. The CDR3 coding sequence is TGTGCCAGTGCTACCCGGGACAAGTCCCCCAATGAGCAGTTCTTC. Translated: CASATRDKSPNEQFF.

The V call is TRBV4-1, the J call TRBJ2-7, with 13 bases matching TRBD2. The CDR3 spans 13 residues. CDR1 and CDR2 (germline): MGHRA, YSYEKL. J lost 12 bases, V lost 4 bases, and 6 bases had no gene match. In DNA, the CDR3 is TGCGCCAGCAGCCCGGGACTAGCGGGGAGGAGGTACTTC. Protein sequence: CASSPGLAGRRYF.

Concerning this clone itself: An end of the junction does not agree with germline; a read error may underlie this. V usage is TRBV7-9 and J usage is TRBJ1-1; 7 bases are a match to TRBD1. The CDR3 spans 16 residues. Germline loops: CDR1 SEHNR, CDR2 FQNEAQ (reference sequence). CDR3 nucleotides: TGTTCCAGCAGCTCCACGACCGGGACAGAGAACACTGAAGCTTTCTTT. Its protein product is CSSSSTTGTENTEAFF.

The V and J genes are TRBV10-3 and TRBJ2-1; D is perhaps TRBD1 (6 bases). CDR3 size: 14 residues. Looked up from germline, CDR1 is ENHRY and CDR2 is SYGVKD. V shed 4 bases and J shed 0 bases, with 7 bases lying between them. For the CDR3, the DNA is TGTGCCATCAGTGGGGGGCCCTCCTACAATGAGCAGTTCTTC. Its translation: CAISGGPSYNEQFF.

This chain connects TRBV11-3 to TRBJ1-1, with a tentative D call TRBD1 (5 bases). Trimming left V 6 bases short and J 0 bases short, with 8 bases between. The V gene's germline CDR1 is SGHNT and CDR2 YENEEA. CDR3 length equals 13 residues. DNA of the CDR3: TGTGCCAGCAGTCAGGGTGTGAACACTGAAGCTTTCTTT. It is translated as CASSQGVNTEAFF.

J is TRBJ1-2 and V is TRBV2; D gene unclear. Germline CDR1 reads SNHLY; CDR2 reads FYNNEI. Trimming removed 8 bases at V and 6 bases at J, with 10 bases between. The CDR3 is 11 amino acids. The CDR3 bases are TGTGCCAGCGGTTGGCAGAATGGCTACACCTTC. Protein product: CASGWQNGYTF.

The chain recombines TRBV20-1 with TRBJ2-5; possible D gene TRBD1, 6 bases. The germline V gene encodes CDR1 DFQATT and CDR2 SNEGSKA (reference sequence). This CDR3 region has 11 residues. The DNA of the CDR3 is TGCAGCGTTAACAGGGATTGGGCCCAGTACTTC. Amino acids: CSVNRDWAQYF.

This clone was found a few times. The CDR3: CASSMTERTSEAFF. In DNA form, the CDR3 reads TGTGCCAGCAGCATGACAGAGCGAACTTCCGAAGCTTTCTTT. J is TRBJ1-1 and V is TRBV7-9; possible D gene TRBD1, 5 bases. This CDR3 comprises 14 residues. The germline V and J ends were trimmed by 5 bases and 8 bases, with 18 bases remaining between them. Germline V gene data show CDR1 as SEHNR and CDR2 as FQNEAQ (reference sequence).